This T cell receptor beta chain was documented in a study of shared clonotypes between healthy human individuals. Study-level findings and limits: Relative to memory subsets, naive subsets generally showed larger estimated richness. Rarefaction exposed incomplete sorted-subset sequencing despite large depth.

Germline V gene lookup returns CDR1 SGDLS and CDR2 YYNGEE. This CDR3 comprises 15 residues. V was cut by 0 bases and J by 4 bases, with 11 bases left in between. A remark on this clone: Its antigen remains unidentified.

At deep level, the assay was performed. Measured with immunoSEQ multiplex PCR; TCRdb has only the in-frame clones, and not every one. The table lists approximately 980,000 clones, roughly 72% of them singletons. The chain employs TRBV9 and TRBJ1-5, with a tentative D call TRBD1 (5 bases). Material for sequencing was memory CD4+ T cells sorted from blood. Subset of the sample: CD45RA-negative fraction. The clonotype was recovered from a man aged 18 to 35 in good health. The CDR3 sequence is CASSVDGQANQPQHF. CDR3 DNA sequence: TGTGCCAGCAGCGTAGATGGACAAGCTAATCAGCCCCAGCATTTT.